The clone carrying this T cell receptor beta chain was recorded only once. A read error may explain this, as a much larger clone is one base away. The data stem from a study of T cells in Graves' hyperthyroidism and ophthalmopathy. Amplification of TCR beta CDR3 regions used RNA as the template. TCR CDR3 regions were first amplified by RT-PCR with HTBI primers. TCRdb reprocessed the multiplex PCR reads with MiXCR, giving one entry per CDR3 protein. The data hold about 290,000 distinct CDR3 sequences, with roughly 15% observed a single time. The sequence derives from a woman in her thirties or forties with Graves' hyperthyroidism. Sequenced input: blood.

CDR3 protein: CTSSPRVKSRQFF. Written as DNA, the CDR3 is TGTACCAGCAGTCCTAGGGTCAAATCACGGCAGTTCTTC. V usage is TRBV28 and J usage is TRBJ2-1; D is uncertain. The V gene's germline CDR1 is MDHEN and CDR2 SYDVKM. This CDR3 contains 13 residues. Looking up the rest from reference TRBV28 and TRBJ2-1 gives the full variable domain: DVKVTQSSRYLVKRTGEKVFLECVQDMDHENMFWYRQDPGLGLRLIYFSYDVKMKEKGDIPEGYSVSREKKERFSLILESASTNQTSMYLCTSSPRVKSRQFFGPGTRLTVL.